This T cell receptor beta chain was captured by sequencing in a study of shared clonotypes between healthy human individuals. Across the study: Donors, aged 18 to 49, were two women and a few men. Study outcomes and limitations: Despite large depth, sorted-subset datasets appeared incompletely sequenced.

When replicate PCRs were run on sorted subsets, they used around 200 ng DNA, about 30,000 T cell genomes. Generated by immunoSEQ multiplex PCR, the TCRdb table keeps only in-frame clones and is missing some. The sample consists of 2.3 million or so clones, just over 90% of them appearing once. The CDR3 is made up of 16 amino acids. Trimming at V came to 0 bases and at J to 2 bases, leaving 7 bases not matched to a gene. Germline V lookup: CDR1 SGHNT, CDR2 YYREEE (reference sequence). This clone was counted once. What it recognizes is unknown. Adult donors, all healthy and HIV-negative, had no recent acute infections or vaccinations.

The sequencing sample was made of naive CD4+ T cells from PBMCs. Indicated subset: CD45RA+ positively selected. This clonotype was obtained from a man between 18 and 35 years old in good health. Some clones in this sample may be carry-over from other donors' samples. The chain joins TRBV5-4 to TRBJ1-2; 7 bases fit TRBD1. The CDR3 nucleotides are TGTGCCAGCAGCTTGGCACCCGGGACAGTCAACTATGGCTACACCTTC. It codes for CASSLAPGTVNYGYTF.